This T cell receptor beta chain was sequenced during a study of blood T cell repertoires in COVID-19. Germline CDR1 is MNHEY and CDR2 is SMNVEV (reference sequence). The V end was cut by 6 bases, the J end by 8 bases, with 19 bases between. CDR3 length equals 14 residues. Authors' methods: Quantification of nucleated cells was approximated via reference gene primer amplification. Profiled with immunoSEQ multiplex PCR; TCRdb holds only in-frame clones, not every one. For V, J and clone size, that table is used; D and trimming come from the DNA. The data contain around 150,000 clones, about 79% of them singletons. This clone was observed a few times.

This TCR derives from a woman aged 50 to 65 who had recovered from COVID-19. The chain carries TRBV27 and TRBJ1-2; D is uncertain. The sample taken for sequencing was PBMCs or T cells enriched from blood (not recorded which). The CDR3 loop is CASRTDWAGGGYTF. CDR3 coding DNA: TGTGCCAGCAGAACTGACTGGGCGGGAGGAGGCTACACCTTC.